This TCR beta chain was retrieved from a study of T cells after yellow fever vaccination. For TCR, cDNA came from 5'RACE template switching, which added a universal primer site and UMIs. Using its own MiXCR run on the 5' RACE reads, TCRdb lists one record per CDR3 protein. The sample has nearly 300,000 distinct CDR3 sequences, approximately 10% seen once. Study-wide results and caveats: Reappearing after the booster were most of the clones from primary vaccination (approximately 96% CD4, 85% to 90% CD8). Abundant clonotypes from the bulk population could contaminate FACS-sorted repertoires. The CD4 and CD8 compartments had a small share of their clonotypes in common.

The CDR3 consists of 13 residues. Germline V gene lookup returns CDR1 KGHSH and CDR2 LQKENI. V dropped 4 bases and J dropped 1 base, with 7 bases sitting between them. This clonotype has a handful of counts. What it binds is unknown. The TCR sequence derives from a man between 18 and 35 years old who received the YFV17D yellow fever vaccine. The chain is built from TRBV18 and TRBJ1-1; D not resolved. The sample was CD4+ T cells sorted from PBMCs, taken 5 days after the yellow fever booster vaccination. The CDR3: CASSQIENTEAFF. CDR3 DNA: TGTGCCAGCTCACAAATCGAGAACACTGAAGCTTTCTTT.